This TCR beta chain was documented in a study of T-cell memory formation after mild COVID-19. Study-wide findings and caveats: Clones contracting over day 15 to 85 were CD4/CD8 balanced, with later expanders leaning CD4+.

MiXCR was run by TCRdb on the 5' RACE reads, yielding one entry per CDR3 protein. The repertoire includes under 600,000 distinct CDR3 sequences, approximately 21% of them detected once, and around 7.7% sits in the top ten. Worth noting for this clonotype: The target antigen is unknown.

CDR3 length equals 15 residues. The ends were cut back, 5 bases at V and 4 bases at J, with 14 bases in the middle. The chain joins TRBV12-3 or TRBV12-4 to TRBJ2-2; tentatively, D is TRBD1 (6 bases). The source material was PBMCs or a T cell subset sorted from them (not recorded which). The clonotype was recovered from an adult woman who had mild COVID-19 (a few samples of this study predate the infection). Cell type and time point are not known. The CDR3 here is CASSNPGQVTGELFF. The CDR3 nucleotides are TGTGCCAGCAGTAACCCGGGACAAGTCACCGGGGAGCTGTTTTTT.